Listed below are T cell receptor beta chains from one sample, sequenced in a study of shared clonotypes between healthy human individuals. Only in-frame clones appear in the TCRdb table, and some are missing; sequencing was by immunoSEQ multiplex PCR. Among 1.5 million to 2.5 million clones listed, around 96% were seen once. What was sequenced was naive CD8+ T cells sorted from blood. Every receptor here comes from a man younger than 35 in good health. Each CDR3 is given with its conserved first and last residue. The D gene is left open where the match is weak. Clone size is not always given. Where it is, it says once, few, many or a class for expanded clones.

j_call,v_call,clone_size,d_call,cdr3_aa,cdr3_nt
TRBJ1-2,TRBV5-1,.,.,CASQGSNYGYTF,TGCGCCAGCCAGGGCAGCAACTATGGCTACACCTTC
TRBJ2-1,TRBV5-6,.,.,CASRPTGSSYNEQFF,TGTGCCAGCAGACCTACAGGGAGCTCCTACAATGAGCAGTTCTTC
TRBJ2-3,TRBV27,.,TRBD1,CATATGGVGTDTQYF,TGTGCCACCGCGACAGGGGGCGTGGGCACAGATACGCAGTATTTT
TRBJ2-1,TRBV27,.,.,CASSPGPRANEQFF,TGTGCCAGCAGCCCGGGACCAAGGGCGAATGAGCAGTTCTTC
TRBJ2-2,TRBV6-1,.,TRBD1,CASSEQGALNTGELFF,TGTGCCAGCAGTGAACAGGGGGCTTTGAACACCGGGGAGCTGTTTTTT
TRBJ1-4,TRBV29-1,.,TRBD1,CSVEGTGESNEKLFF,TGCAGCGTTGAGGGGACAGGGGAATCGAACGAAAAACTGTTTTTT
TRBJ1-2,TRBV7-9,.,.,CASSLETRGANYGYTF,TGTGCCAGCAGCTTAGAGACCAGAGGGGCTAACTATGGCTACACCTTC
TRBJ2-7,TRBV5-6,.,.,CASSPGGSSYEQYF,TGTGCCAGCAGCCCCGGGGGTAGCTCCTACGAGCAGTACTTC
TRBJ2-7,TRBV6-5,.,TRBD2,CATSGTSGFTYEQYF,TGTGCCACCTCAGGGACTAGCGGGTTTACCTACGAGCAGTACTTC
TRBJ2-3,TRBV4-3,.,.,CASSQEPEDTQYF,TGCGCCAGCAGCCAAGAACCCGAAGATACGCAGTATTTT
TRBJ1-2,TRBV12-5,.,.,CASGLGGEHYGYTF,TGTGCTAGTGGTTTGGGCGGGGAACACTATGGCTACACCTTC
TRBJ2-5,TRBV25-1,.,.,CASTPDEAQETQYF,TGTGCCAGCACCCCGGACGAGGCCCAAGAGACCCAGTACTTC
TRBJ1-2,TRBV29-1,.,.,CSVQTYSDYGYTF,TGCAGCGTTCAGACCTACAGCGACTATGGCTACACCTTC
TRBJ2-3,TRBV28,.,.,CASSPRQASFTDTQYF,TGTGCCAGCAGCCCTAGACAGGCTAGCTTCACAGATACGCAGTATTTT
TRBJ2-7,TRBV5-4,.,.,CASSLEQAPGPYEQYF,TGTGCCAGCAGCTTGGAGCAAGCGCCCGGCCCATACGAGCAGTACTTC
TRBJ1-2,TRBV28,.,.,CASSKGRKSYGYTF,TGTGCCAGCAGTAAGGGACGGAAGTCTTATGGCTACACCTTC
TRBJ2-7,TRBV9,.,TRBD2,CASSVGDGRAYEQYF,TGTGCCAGCAGCGTAGGCGACGGGAGGGCCTACGAGCAGTACTTC
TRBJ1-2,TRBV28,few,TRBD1,CASDPTGLTNYGYTF,TGTGCCAGCGACCCGACAGGGCTGACTAACTATGGCTACACCTTC
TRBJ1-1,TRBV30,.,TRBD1,CAWSAGQGAWVNTEAFF,TGTGCCTGGAGTGCTGGACAGGGGGCATGGGTGAACACTGAAGCTTTCTTT
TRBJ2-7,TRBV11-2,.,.,CASSPNDDRVYYEQYF,TGTGCCAGCAGCCCTAACGACGATAGAGTCTACTACGAGCAGTACTTC
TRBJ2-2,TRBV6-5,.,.,CASSGGGREIGELFF,TGTGCCAGCAGTGGAGGGGGGAGGGAAATCGGGGAGCTGTTTTTT
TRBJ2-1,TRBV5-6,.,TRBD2,CASSTGTSGYNEQFF,TGTGCCAGCAGTACCGGGACTAGCGGGTACAATGAGCAGTTCTTC
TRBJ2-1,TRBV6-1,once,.,CASSEYGQGWFNEQFF,TGTGCCAGCAGTGAATATGGTCAGGGTTGGTTCAATGAGCAGTTCTTC
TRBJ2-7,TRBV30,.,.,CAWSQGNYEQYF,TGTGCCTGGAGCCAGGGTAACTACGAGCAGTACTTC
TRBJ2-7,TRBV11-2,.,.,CASSHDVSYEQYF,TGTGCCAGCAGCCACGACGTGTCCTACGAGCAGTACTTC